The 23 T cell receptor beta chains reported below all come from one sample, sequenced in a study of shared clonotypes between healthy human individuals. Using immunoSEQ multiplex PCR, the repertoire was profiled, and TCRdb retains in-frame clones only, with some absent. This table holds more than 150,000 clones, roughly 70% found once. The sequenced material came from memory CD4+ T cells sorted from blood. As to subset: CD45RA-negative fraction. These receptor sequences come from a man aged 30 to 39 in good health.

The chain has TRBV5-1 and TRBJ2-3, with 7 bases aligning to TRBD1. V lost 6 bases to trimming and J lost 9 bases; unmatched junction nucleotides: 13. This CDR3 contains 14 residues. Per the germline V gene, CDR1 is SGHRS and CDR2 is YFSETQ. CDR3 in amino acids: CASNSEGAPGTQYF. Here the CDR3 DNA reads TGCGCCAGCAACAGCGAGGGGGCGCCGGGGACGCAGTATTTT.

This clone was recorded once. The V gene is TRBV10-3, the J gene TRBJ2-5; 7 positions match TRBD2. V lost 0 bases to trimming and J lost 1 base; unmatched junction nucleotides: 2. The CDR3 length is 15 residues. Germline V CDR1 and CDR2: ENHRY, SYGVKD. CDR3 amino acids: CAISESGGFQETQYF. The CDR3, as DNA: TGTGCCATCAGTGAGTCGGGGGGGTTCCAAGAGACCCAGTACTTC.

V is TRBV18 and J is TRBJ2-1; D remains unclear. Trimming removed 3 bases from V and 0 bases from J, with 9 bases in between. Germline values: CDR1 KGHSH, CDR2 LQKENI. The CDR3 consists of 15 residues. Written as DNA, the CDR3 is TGTGCCAGCTCACCTTCTGTGGCCTCCTACAATGAGCAGTTCTTC. Residues: CASSPSVASYNEQFF.

The chain carries TRBV29-1 and TRBJ1-2; D unclear. V was clipped by 3 bases and J by 3 bases, with 11 bases between them. This CDR3 has 13 residues. The germline CDR1 and CDR2 sequences are SQVTM and ANQGSEA. The CDR3, as DNA: TGCAGCGTTGATTGGTATGATGACTATGGCTACACCTTC. Its protein product is CSVDWYDDYGYTF.

With regard to this clone: This sequence may be a read error, since a much larger clone differs from it by one base. The identical CDR3 is also encoded by other nucleotide sequences in the sample. The chain recombines TRBV29-1 with TRBJ2-1, with 12 bases aligning to TRBD2. From germline, CDR1 is SQVTM and CDR2 ANQGSEA. V was pared by 4 bases and J by 7 bases, with 2 bases of the junction left unmatched. CDR3 size: 13 residues. In DNA form, the CDR3 reads TGCAGCGTTGCTAGCGGGAGGGCTAATGAGCAGTTCTTC. Its protein product is CSVASGRANEQFF.

V is TRBV27 and J is TRBJ1-5; no reliable D call. Germline V gives CDR1 MNHEY, CDR2 SMNVEV (reference sequence). V shed 3 bases and J shed 0 bases, with 15 bases lying between them. The CDR3 runs 17 residues. The CDR3, as DNA: TGTGCCAGCAGTTTCAGCAACCCGGGGTATAGCAATCAGCCCCAGCATTTT. Residues: CASSFSNPGYSNQPQHF.

This chain connects TRBV29-1 to TRBJ2-1; D is undetermined. The CDR3 runs 10 residues. V lost 4 bases and J 9 bases, leaving 7 bases between the germline ends. From germline, CDR1 is SQVTM and CDR2 ANQGSEA. CDR3 residues: CSVVPPEQFF. CDR3 nucleotide sequence: TGCAGCGTTGTTCCACCTGAGCAGTTCTTC.

This clone has only one observation. The chain couples TRBV2 to TRBJ2-1; the D gene is possibly TRBD1 (6 bases). The germline CDR1 and CDR2 sequences are SNHLY and FYNNEI. The V end was cut by 6 bases, the J end by 8 bases, with 20 bases between. This CDR3 region has 15 residues. The CDR3 DNA reads TGTGCCAGCAGCTTCGACAGGCTCGCACGACATGAGCAGTTCTTC. Translated: CASSFDRLARHEQFF.

The rearrangement joins TRBV15 to TRBJ2-1; tentatively, D is TRBD2 (6 bases). The CDR3 has 17 amino acids. Trimming cost V 5 bases and J 9 bases, with 26 bases left between them. CDR1 and CDR2 (germline): LNHNV, YYDKDF (reference sequence). The CDR3: CATSPHDWTTGEREQFF. The CDR3, as DNA: TGTGCCACCAGCCCCCACGACTGGACTACGGGGGAGCGTGAGCAGTTCTTC.

V and J are TRBV5-6 and TRBJ2-7; D not certain. The CDR3 runs to 12 residues. The germline gives CDR1 SGHDT, CDR2 YYEEEE. The ends were cut back, 4 bases at V and 4 bases at J, with 9 bases in the middle. The CDR3 sequence is CASSHPGYEQYF. Written as DNA, the CDR3 is TGTGCCAGCAGCCACCCTGGGTACGAGCAGTACTTC.

The chain links TRBV5-8 to TRBJ2-1, with 8 positions matching TRBD1. Germline V gives CDR1 SGHTS, CDR2 YDEGEE. Unmatched junction bases numbered 4, after V lost 1 base and J lost 7 bases. This CDR3 contains 14 residues. The CDR3 sequence is CASSLRQGWNEQFF. The CDR3 coding sequence is TGTGCCAGCAGCTTGCGACAGGGGTGGAATGAGCAGTTCTTC.

The chain links TRBV9 to TRBJ2-7; D is perhaps TRBD1 (5 bases). Per germline, CDR1 SGDLS and CDR2 YYNGEE. The CDR3 spans 12 residues. The ends were cut back, 4 bases at V and 6 bases at J, with 11 bases in the middle. The CDR3 loop is CASSPQTGEQYF. The DNA of the CDR3 is TGTGCCAGCAGCCCGCAAACAGGCGAGCAGTACTTC.

This chain uses TRBV27 with TRBJ2-2, with 7 bases lining up with TRBD1. The CDR3 is made up of 15 amino acids. With V trimmed by 1 base and J by 5 bases, 4 bases remained unmatched. Germline V CDR1 and CDR2: MNHEY, SMNVEV (reference sequence). CDR3 in amino acids: CASSLWSQGTGELFF. CDR3 DNA: TGTGCCAGCAGTTTATGGTCACAGGGGACCGGGGAGCTGTTTTTT.

The chain joins TRBV29-1 to TRBJ2-7; TRBD1 matches at 8 bases. The trim removed 2 bases at V and 3 bases at J, leaving 9 bases unmatched. CDR3 length equals 15 residues. The germline V gene encodes CDR1 SQVTM and CDR2 ANQGSEA. The CDR3 loop is CSVESVGQGGYEQYF. CDR3 sequence (DNA): TGCAGCGTTGAATCCGTCGGACAGGGCGGCTACGAGCAGTACTTC.

This clone occurred once. The CDR3: CASSPGAGNQPQHF. Here the CDR3 DNA reads TGTGCCAGCAGCCCCGGGGCAGGCAATCAGCCCCAGCATTTT. The chain uses TRBV28 and TRBJ1-5; tentatively, D is TRBD1 (5 bases). Per germline, CDR1 MDHEN and CDR2 SYDVKM. The V end lost 6 bases, the J end lost 2 bases, and 11 bases lay between the germline ends. The CDR3 has 14 amino acids.

This clone appeared a few times. The rearrangement uses TRBV7-2 and TRBJ2-2; D unclear. V lost 2 bases to trimming and J lost 4 bases, with 8 bases between them. The CDR3 extends over 14 amino acids. Germline lookup yields CDR1 SGHTA and CDR2 FQGNSA. CDR3 amino acids: CASSLTVSTGELFF. For the CDR3, the DNA is TGTGCCAGCAGCTTAACCGTTTCCACCGGGGAGCTGTTTTTT.

V is TRBV18 and J is TRBJ2-5; D remains ambiguous. The CDR3 runs to 14 residues. Looked up from germline, CDR1 is KGHSH and CDR2 is LQKENI. The V end was cut by 0 bases, the J end by 2 bases, with 7 bases between. The DNA of the CDR3 is TGTGCCAGCTCACCACCGAGGAATCAAGAGACCCAGTACTTC. It yields the protein CASSPPRNQETQYF.

The CDR3 reads CASGSTGQGLFRETQYF. CDR3 DNA sequence: TGTGCCAGCGGTTCTACGGGACAGGGGTTATTTCGGGAGACCCAGTACTTC. The rearrangement links TRBV11-2 to TRBJ2-5, with 10 bases identical to TRBD1. The trim removed 8 bases at V and 5 bases at J, leaving 17 bases unmatched. There are 17 residues in the CDR3. Germline CDR1 is SGHAT and CDR2 is FQNNGV.

V is TRBV9 and J is TRBJ2-7; 7 nucleotides align to TRBD1. CDR3 size: 14 residues. The trim removed 4 bases at V and 2 bases at J, leaving 6 bases unmatched. From germline, CDR1 is SGDLS and CDR2 YYNGEE. DNA for the CDR3: TGTGCCAGCAGCCAACGGACAGGCCCCTACGAGCAGTACTTC. It translates to CASSQRTGPYEQYF.

The gene calls are TRBV5-5 and TRBJ2-3; no firm D call. The CDR3 has 15 residues. V was shortened by 2 bases and J by 0 bases, with 10 bases between the two germline ends. Germline values: CDR1 SGHKS, CDR2 YYEKEE (reference sequence). CDR3 coding DNA: TGTGCCAGCAGCTTCTCTCCAACTAGCACAGATACGCAGTATTTT. It specifies CASSFSPTSTDTQYF.

The chain combines TRBV10-3 with TRBJ1-3; unclear D gene. CDR3 length: 15 amino acids. Trimming shortened V by 4 bases and J by 0 bases, and 10 bases separated the two germline ends. Germline CDR1 reads ENHRY; CDR2 reads SYGVKD. The CDR3 spells CAISVPTLSGNTIYF. In DNA, the CDR3 is TGTGCCATCAGTGTCCCGACCCTCTCTGGAAACACCATATATTTT.

This chain links TRBV11-3 with TRBJ2-1; D may correspond to TRBD1 or TRBD2 (5 bases each). CDR3 length equals 16 residues. Germline CDR1 is SGHNT and CDR2 is YENEEA. The V end was cut by 1 base, the J end by 0 bases, with 10 bases between. CDR3 DNA sequence: TGTGCCAGCAGCTTAGTTAGGGGACCCTCCTACAATGAGCAGTTCTTC. Translation gives CASSLVRGPSYNEQFF. The variable domain in full, with the rest retrieved from reference TRBV11-3 and TRBJ2-1, is EAGVVQSPRYKIIEKKQPVAFWCNPISGHNTLYWYLQNLGQGPELLIRYENEEAVDDSQLPKDRFSAERLKGVDSTLKIQPAELGDSAVYLCASSLVRGPSYNEQFFGPGTRLTVL.

This clone has just a few counts. The J gene is TRBJ1-2, the V gene TRBV5-4; TRBD1 aligns across 10 bases. The junction had 5 bases not matched to a gene; V was cut back by 4 bases and J by 5 bases. The CDR3 runs 14 residues. Germline V lookup: CDR1 SGHNT, CDR2 YYREEE (reference sequence). The CDR3 is CASSAGQGIYGYTF. The CDR3 bases are TGTGCCAGCAGCGCGGGACAGGGGATATATGGCTACACCTTC.